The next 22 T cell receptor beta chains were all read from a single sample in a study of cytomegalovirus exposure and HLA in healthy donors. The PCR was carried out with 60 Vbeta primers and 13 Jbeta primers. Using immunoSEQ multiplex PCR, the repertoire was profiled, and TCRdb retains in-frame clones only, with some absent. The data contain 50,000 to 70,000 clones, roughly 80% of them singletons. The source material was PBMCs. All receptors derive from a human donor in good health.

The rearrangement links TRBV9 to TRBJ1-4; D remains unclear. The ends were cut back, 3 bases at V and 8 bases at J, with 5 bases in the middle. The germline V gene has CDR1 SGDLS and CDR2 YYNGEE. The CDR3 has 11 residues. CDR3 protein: CASSAGEKLFF. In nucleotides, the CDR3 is TGTGCCAGCAGCGCCGGGGAAAAACTGTTTTTT.

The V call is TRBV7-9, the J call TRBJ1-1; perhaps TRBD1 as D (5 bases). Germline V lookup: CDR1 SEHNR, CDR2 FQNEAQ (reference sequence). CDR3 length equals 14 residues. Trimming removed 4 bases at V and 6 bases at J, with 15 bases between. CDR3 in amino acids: CASSSTDRRAEAFF. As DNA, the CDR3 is TGTGCCAGCAGCTCGACAGACAGACGGGCTGAAGCTTTCTTT.

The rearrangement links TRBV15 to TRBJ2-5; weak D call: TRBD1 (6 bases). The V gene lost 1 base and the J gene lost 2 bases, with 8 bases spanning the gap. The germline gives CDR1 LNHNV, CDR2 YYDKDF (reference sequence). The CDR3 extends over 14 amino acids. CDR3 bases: TGTGCCACCAGCAGAGGTGGGACACAAGAGACCCAGTACTTC. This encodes CATSRGGTQETQYF.

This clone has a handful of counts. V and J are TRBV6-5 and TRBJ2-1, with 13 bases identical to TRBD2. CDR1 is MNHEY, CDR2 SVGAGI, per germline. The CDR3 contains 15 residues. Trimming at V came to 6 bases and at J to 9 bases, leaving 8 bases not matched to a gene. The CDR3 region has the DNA TGTGCCAGCAGCCGACTAGCGGGAGGAGACGGTGAGCAGTTCTTC. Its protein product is CASSRLAGGDGEQFF.

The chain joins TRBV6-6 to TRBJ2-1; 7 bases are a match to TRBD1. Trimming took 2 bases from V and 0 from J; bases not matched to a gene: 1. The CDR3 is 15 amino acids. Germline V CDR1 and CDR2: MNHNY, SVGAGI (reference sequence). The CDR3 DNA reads TGTGCCAGCAGTTACGACAGGGTCTCCTACAATGAGCAGTTCTTC. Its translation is CASSYDRVSYNEQFF.

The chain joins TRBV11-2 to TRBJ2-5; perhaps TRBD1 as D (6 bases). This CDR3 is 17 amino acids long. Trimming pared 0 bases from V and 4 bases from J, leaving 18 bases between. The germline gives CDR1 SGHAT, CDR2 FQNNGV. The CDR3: CASSLDRSRAGVETQYF. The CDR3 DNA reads TGTGCCAGCAGCTTAGATCGATCTAGGGCAGGGGTAGAGACCCAGTACTTC.

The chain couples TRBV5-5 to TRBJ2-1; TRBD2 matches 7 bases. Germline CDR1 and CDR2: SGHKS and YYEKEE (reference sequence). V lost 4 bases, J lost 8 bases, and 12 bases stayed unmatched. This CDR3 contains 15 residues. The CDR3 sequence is CASSASGTIIYEQFF. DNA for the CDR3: TGTGCCAGCAGCGCCTCCGGGACTATCATTTATGAGCAGTTCTTC.

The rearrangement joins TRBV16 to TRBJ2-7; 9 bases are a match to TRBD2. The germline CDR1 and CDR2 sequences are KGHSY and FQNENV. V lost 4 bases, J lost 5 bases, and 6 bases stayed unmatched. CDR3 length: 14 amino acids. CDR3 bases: TGTGCCAGCAGCCTTAGCGGGAGTTTTGACGAGCAGTACTTC. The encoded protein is CASSLSGSFDEQYF.

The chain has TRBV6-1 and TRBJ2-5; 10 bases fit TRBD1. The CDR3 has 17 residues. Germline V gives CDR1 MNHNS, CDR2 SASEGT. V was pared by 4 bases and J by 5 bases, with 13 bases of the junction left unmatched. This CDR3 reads CASSVRDRGTSAETQYF. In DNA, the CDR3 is TGTGCCAGCAGTGTCCGGGACAGGGGAACCAGTGCGGAGACCCAGTACTTC.

The DNA of the CDR3 is TGTGCCAGCAGCGCCGCCAGGACAGGGGAACAGTACTTC. As protein: CASSAARTGEQYF. This chain joins TRBV25-1 and TRBJ2-4; 9 positions match TRBD1. CDR3 length: 13 amino acids. The ends lost 6 bases at V and 13 bases at J; junction bases unmatched: 10. In germline, CDR1 is MGHDK, CDR2 SYGVNS.

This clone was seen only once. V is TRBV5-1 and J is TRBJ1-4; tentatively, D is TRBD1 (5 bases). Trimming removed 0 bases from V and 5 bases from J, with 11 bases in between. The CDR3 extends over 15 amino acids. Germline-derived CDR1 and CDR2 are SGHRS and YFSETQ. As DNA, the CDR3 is TGCGCCAGCAGCTTGGAGGGGTTCGGGAATGAAAAACTGTTTTTT. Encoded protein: CASSLEGFGNEKLFF.

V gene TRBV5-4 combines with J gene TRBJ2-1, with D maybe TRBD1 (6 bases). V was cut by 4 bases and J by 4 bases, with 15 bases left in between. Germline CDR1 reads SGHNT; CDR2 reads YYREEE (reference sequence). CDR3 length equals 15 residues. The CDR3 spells CASSTGHQGYNEQFF. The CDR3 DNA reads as TGTGCCAGCAGCACCGGCCACCAGGGGTACAATGAGCAGTTCTTC.

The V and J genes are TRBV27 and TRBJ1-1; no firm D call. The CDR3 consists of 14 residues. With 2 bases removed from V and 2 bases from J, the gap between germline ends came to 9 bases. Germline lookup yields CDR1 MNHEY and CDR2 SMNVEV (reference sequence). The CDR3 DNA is TGTGCCAGCAGTTTAGGCGGGAGAAACACTGAAGCTTTCTTT. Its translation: CASSLGGRNTEAFF.

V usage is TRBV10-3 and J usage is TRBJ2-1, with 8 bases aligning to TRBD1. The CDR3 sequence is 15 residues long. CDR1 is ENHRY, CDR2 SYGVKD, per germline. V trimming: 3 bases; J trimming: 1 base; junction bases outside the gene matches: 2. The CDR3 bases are TGTGCCATCAGTGACAGGACAGGGTCCTACAATGAGCAGTTCTTC. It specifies CAISDRTGSYNEQFF.

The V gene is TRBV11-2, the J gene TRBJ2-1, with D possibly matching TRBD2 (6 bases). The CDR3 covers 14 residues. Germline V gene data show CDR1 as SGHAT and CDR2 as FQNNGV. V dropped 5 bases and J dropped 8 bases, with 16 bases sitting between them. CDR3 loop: CASSPAGLGHEQFF. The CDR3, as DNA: TGTGCCAGCAGCCCAGCGGGTCTGGGGCATGAGCAGTTCTTC.

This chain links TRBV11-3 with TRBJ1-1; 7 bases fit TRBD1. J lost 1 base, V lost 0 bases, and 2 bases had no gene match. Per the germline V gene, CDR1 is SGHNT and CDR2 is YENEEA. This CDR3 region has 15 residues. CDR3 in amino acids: CASSLEGTANTEAFF. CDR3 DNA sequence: TGTGCCAGCAGCTTAGAGGGGACAGCGAACACTGAAGCTTTCTTT.

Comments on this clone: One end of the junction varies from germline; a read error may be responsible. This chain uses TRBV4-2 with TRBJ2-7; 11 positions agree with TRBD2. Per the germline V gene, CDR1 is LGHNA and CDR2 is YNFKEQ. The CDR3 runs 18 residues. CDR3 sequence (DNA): TGTGTCAGCAGCCAAGAGCCCCTAGCGGGAGGCCCCGCCTACGAGCAGTACTTC. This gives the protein CVSSQEPLAGGPAYEQYF.

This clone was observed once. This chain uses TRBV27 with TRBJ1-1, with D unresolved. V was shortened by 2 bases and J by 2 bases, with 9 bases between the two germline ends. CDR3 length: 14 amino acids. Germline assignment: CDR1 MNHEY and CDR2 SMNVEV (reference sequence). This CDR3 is CASSLTTINTEAFF. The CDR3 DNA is TGTGCCAGCAGTTTAACCACAATTAACACTGAAGCTTTCTTT.

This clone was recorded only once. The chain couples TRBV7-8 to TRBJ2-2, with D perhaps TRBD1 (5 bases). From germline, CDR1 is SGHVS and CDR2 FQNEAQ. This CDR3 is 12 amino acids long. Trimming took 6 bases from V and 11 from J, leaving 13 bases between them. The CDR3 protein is CASSPDSHELFF. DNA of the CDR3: TGTGCCAGCAGTCCCGACAGCCATGAGCTGTTTTTT. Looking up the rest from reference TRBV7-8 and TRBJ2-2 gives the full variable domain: GAGVSQSPRYKVAKRGQDVALRCDPISGHVSLFWYQQALGQGPEFLTYFQNEAQLDKSGLPSDRFFAERPEGSVSTLKIQRTQQEDSAVYLCASSPDSHELFFGEGSRLTVL.

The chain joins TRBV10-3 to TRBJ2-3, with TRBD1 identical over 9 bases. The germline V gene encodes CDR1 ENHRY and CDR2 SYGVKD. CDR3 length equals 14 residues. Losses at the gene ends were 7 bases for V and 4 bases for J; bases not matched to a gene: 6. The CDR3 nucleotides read TGTGCCATCAAAGGGACAGGGTACGCAGATACGCAGTATTTT. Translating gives CAIKGTGYADTQYF.

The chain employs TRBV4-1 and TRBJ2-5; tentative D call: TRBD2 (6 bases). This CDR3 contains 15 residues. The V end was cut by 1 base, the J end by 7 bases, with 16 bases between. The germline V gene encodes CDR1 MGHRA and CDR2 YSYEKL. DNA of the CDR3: TGCGCCAGCAGCCAAGTTGGGCAGCGGGTCGGGACCCAGTACTTC. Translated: CASSQVGQRVGTQYF.

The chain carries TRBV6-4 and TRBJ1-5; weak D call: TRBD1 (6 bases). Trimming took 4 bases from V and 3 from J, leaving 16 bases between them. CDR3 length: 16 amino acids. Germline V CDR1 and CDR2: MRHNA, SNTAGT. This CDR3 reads CASSGELGQINQPQHF. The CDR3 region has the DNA TGTGCCAGCAGTGGAGAACTCGGACAGATCAATCAGCCCCAGCATTTT.